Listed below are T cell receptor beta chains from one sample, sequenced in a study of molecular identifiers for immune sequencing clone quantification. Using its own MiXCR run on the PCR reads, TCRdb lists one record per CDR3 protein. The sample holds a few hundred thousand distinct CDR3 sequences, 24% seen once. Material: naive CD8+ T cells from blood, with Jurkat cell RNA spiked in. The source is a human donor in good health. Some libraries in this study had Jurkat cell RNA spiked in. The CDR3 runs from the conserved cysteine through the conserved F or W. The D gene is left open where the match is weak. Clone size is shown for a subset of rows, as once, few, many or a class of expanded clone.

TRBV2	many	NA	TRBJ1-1	TGTGCCAGCAATTGGGCACCAAACACTGAAGCTTTCTTT	CASNWAPNTEAFF
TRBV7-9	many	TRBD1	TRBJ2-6	TGTGCCAGCAGCTTAGGAGGGGGCGACTGGGCCAACGTCCTGACTTTC	CASSLGGGDWANVLTF
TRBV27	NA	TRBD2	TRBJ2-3	TGTGCCAGCAGTTCAGTTGGACTAGCGGGAGCGGCAGATACGCAGTATTTT	CASSSVGLAGAADTQYF
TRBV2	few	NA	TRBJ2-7	TGTGCCAGCAGGCAAAGGAGCTTGACCCCTGGAGAGCAGTACTTC	CASRQRSLTPGEQYF
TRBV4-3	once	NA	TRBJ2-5	TGCGCCAGCAGCCAAACGGCCGGGGGGACCCAGTACTTC	CASSQTAGGTQYF
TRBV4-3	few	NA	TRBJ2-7	TGCGCCAGCAGCCTCCGGGCCGACGACGAGCAGTACTTC	CASSLRADDEQYF
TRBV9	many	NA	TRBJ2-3	TGTGCCAGCAGCGTACTAGCGTCAGATACGCAGTATTTT	CASSVLASDTQYF
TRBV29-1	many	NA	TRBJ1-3	TGCAGCGTTGAAGACCCATCCGGGTTCTCTGGAAACACCATATATTTT	CSVEDPSGFSGNTIYF
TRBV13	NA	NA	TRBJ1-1	TGTGCCAGCAGCGGCATCGGCACTGAAGCTTCCTTT	CASSGIGTEASF
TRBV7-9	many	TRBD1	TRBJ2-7	TGTGCCAGCAGCTTAGCCGGGACAGCGAACTACGAGCAGTACTTC	CASSLAGTANYEQYF
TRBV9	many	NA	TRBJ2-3	TGTGCCAGCAGCGAGAGGACAGGCACAGATACGCAGTATTTT	CASSERTGTDTQYF
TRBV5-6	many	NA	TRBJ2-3	TGTGCCAGCAGCTTGGTGACGGCTTCAGATACGCAGTATTTT	CASSLVTASDTQYF
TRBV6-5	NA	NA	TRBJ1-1	TGTGCCAGCAGTTACTCGCTGTGTACTGAAGCTTTCTTT	CASSYSLCTEAFF
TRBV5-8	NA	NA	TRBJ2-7	TGTGCCAGCAGCTTGGGGTTCCAGGAGTACTTC	CASSLGFQEYF
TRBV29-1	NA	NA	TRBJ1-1	TGCGGCTCCGGCGGGAGGAACACTGAAGCTTTCTTT	CGSGGRNTEAFF
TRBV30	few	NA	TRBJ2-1	TGTGCCTGGAAGCCGTTCCATGAGCAGTTCTTC	CAWKPFHEQFF
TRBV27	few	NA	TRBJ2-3	TGTGCCAGCAGTCTAACCCTCACAGATACGCAGTATTTT	CASSLTLTDTQYF
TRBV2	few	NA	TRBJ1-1	TGTGCCAGCAGAGCCGGGGGGACTGAAGCTTTCTTT	CASRAGGTEAFF
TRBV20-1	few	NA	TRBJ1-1	TGCAGTGCTGGGACCCAGGGTGTTAGAACTGAAGCTTTCTTT	CSAGTQGVRTEAFF
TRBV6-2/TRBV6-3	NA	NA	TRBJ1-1	TGTGCCAGCAGCCGCGGGCTACACAAGATCTTACGGACTGAAGCTTTCTTT	CASSRGLHKILRTEAFF
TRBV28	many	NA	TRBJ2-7	TGTGCCAGCAGTTTACCGGGTTCCACCTACGAGCAGTACTTC	CASSLPGSTYEQYF
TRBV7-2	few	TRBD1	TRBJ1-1	TGTGCCAGCAGCTTGACAGGGGCGGACACTGAAGCTTTCTTT	CASSLTGADTEAFF
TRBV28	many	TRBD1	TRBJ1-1	TGTGCCAGCGGAATAGGGACAGGGGGAACTGAAGCTTTCTTT	CASGIGTGGTEAFF
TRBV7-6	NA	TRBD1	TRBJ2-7	TGTGCCAGCAGCTTATTTCAGACAGGGTCGGGGGAGCAGTACTTC	CASSLFQTGSGEQYF
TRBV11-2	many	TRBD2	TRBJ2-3	TGTGCCAGCGAAAGAGAGGCGGGGGGCACAGATACGCAGTATTTT	CASEREAGGTDTQYF
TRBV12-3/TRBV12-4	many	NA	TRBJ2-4	TGTGCCAGCAGTGGGGACCTAGCCAAAAACATTCAGTACTTC	CASSGDLAKNIQYF
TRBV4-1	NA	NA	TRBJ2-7	TGCGCCAGCAGCCAAGGCCACAGGGACTACGAGCAGTACTTC	CASSQGHRDYEQYF
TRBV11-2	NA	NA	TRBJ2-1	TGTGCCCGCAGCCCCTACCCAGGAGGGACGGTGGGCAATGAGCAGTTCTTC	CARSPYPGGTVGNEQFF
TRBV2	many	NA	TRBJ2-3	TGTGCCAGCGCTCCTATACTAGATACGCAGTATTTT	CASAPILDTQYF
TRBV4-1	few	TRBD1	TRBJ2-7	TGCGCCAGCAGCCAAGAAGACAGGGGGGGTTCCGAGCAGTACTTC	CASSQEDRGGSEQYF
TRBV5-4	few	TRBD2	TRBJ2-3	TGTGCCAGCAGCTTGGAACTAGCGGGAGGCACAGATACGCAGTATTTT	CASSLELAGGTDTQYF
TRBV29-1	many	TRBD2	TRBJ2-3	TGCAGCGTTGTAGGGCTAGCGGGAATAGATACGCAGTATTTT	CSVVGLAGIDTQYF
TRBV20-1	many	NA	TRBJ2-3	TGCAGTGCTGTCGGATCCTGGGGGTATTTT	CSAVGSWGYF
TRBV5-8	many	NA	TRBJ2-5	TGTGCCAGCAGCTTGGAAGTTTGGGGGCCAGAGACCCAGTACTTC	CASSLEVWGPETQYF
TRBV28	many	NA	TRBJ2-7	TGTGCCAGCAGTCCAACTTGGGACGGGTCCTACGAGCAGTACTTC	CASSPTWDGSYEQYF
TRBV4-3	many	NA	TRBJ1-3	TGCGCCAGCAGCCATGATACAGGTACCTCTGGAAACACCATATATTTT	CASSHDTGTSGNTIYF